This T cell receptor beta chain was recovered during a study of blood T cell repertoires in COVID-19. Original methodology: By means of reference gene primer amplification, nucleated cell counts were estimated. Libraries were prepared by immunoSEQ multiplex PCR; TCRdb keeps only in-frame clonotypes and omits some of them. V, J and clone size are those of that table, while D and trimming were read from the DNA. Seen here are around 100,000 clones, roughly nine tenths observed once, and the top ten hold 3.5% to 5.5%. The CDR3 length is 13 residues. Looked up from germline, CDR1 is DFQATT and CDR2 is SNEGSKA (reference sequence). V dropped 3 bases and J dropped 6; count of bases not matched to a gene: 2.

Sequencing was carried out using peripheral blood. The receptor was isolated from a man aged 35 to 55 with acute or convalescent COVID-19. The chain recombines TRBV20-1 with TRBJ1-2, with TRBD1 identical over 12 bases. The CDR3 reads CSASWDRGHGYTF. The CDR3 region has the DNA TGCAGTGCTAGTTGGGACAGGGGGCATGGCTACACCTTC.